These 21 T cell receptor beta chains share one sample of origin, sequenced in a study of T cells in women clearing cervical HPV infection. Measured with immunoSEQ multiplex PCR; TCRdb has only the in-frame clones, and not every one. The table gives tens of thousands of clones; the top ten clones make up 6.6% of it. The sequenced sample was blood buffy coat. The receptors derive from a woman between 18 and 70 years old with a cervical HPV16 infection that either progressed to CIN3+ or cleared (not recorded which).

CDR3 residues: CSALGPNQETQYF. CDR3 DNA, as far as it was read: TGCAGTGCTTTGGGGCCCAACCAAGAGACC. The chain has TRBV20-1 and TRBJ2-5; D perhaps matches TRBD1 (5 bases). The read comes to an end 3 residues before the CDR3 does, leaving the germline J gene to fill in the end. This CDR3 has 13 residues. With 5 bases removed from V and 0 bases from J, the gap between germline ends came to 10 bases. CDR1 and CDR2 (germline): DFQATT, SNEGSKA (reference sequence).

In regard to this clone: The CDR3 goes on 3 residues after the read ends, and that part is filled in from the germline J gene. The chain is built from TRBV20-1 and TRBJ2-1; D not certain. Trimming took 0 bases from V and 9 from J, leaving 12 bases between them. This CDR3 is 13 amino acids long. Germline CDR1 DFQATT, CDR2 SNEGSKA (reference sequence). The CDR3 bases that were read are TGCAGTGCTAGAGAGGTAGGATCGGGTGAG. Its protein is CSAREVGSGE. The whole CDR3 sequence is CSAREVGSGEQFF.

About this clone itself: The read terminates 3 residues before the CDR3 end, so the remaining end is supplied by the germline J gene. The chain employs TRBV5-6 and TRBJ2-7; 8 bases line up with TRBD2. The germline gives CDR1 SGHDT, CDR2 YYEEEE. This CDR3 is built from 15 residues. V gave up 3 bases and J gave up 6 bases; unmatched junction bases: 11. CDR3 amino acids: CASSSVSGVEGEQYF. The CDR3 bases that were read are TGTGCCAGCAGCTCGGTTAGCGGGGTTGAGGGCGAG.

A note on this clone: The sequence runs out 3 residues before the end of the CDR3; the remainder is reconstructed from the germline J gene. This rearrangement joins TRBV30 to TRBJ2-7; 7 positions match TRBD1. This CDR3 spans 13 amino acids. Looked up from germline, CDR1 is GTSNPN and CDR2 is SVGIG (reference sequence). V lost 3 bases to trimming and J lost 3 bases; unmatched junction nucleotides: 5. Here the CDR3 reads CAWRRDRDYEQYF. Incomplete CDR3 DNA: TGTGCCTGGAGGAGAGACAGGGACTACGAG.

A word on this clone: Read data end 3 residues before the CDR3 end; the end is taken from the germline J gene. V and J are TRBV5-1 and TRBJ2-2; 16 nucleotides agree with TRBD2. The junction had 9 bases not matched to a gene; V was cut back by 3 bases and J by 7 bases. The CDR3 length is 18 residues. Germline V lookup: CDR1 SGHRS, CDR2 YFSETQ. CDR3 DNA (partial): TGCGCCAGCAGCTCCGCCGGGACTAGCGGGAGGGCGATCGGGGAG. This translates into CASSSAGTSGRAIGE. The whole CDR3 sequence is CASSSAGTSGRAIGELFF.

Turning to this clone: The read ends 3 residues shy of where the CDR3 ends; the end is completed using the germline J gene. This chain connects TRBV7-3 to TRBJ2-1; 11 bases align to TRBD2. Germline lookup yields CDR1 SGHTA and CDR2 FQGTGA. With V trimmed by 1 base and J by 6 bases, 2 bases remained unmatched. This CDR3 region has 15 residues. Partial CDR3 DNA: TGTGCCAGCAGCTTAAGACTAGCGGGGTCCAATGAG. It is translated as CASSLRLAGSNE. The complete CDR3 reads CASSLRLAGSNEQFF.

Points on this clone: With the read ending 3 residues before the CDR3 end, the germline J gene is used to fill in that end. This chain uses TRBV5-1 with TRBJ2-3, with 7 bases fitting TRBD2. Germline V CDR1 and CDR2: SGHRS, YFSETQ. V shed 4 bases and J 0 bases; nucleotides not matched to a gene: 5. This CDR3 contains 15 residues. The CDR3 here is CASSRTSVSTDTQYF. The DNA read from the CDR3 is TGCGCCAGCAGCCGTACTAGCGTTAGCACAGATACG.

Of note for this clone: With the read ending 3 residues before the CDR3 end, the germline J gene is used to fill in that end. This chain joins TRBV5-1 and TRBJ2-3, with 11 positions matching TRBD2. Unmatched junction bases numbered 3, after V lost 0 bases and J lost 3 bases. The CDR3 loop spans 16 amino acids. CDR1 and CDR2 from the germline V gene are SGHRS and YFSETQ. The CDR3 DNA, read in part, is TGCGCCAGCAGCTTGGGGGGACTAGCGGATACAGATACG. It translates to CASSLGGLADTDT. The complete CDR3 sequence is CASSLGGLADTDTQYF.

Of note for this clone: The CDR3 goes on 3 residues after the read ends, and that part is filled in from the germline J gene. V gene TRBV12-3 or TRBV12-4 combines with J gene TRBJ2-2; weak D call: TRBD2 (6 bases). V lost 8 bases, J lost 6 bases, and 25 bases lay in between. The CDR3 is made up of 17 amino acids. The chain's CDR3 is CASGPSRGTLSPGELFF. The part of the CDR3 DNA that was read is TGTGCCAGCGGTCCGTCTCGGGGGACCCTGTCACCCGGGGAG.

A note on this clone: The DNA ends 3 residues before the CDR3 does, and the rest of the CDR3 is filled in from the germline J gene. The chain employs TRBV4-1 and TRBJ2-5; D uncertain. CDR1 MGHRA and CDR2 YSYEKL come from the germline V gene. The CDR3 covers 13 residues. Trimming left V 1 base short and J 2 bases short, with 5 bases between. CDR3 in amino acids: CASSQARQETQYF. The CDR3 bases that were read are TGCGCCAGCAGCCAAGCCAGACAAGAGACC.

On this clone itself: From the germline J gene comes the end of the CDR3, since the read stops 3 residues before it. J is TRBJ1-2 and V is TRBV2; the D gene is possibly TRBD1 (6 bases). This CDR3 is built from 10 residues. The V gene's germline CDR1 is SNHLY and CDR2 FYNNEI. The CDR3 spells CASKQGGYTF. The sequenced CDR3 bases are TGTGCCAGCAAACAGGGCGGC.

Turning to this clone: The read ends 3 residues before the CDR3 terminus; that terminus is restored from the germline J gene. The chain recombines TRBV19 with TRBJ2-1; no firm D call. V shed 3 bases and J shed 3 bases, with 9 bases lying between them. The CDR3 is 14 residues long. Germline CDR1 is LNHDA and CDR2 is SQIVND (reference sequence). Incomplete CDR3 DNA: TGTGCCAGTAGTATTAGGGCAGACTACAATGAG. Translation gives CASSIRADYNE. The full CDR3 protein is CASSIRADYNEQFF.

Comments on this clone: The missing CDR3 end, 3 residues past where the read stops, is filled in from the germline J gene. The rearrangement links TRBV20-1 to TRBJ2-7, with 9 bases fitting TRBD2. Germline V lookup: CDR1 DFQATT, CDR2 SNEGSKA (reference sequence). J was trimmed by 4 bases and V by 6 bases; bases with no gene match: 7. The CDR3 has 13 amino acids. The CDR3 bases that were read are TGCAGTGCCGCTAGCGGGACAATATACGAG. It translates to CSAASGTIYE. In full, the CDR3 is CSAASGTIYEQYF.

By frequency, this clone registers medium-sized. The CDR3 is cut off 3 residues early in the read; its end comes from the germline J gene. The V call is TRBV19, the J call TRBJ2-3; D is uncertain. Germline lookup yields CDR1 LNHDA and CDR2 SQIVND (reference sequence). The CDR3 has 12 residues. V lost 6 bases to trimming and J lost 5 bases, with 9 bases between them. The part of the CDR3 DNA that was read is TGTGCCAGTAGAATATCGGGAGATACG. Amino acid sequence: CASRISGDT. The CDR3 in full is CASRISGDTQYF.

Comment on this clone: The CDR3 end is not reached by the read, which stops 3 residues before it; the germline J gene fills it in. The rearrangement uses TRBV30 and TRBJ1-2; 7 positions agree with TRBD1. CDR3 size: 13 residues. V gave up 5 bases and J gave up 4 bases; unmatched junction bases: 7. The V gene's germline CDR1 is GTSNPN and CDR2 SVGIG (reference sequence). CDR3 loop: CAWRLGQVYGYTF. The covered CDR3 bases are TGTGCCTGGCGACTCGGACAGGTCTATGGC. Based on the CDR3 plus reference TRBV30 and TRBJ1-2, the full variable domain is SQTIHQWPATLVQPVGSPLSLECTVEGTSNPNLYWYRQAAGRGLQLLFYSVGIGQISSEVPQNLSASRPQDRQFILSSKKLLLSDSGFYLCAWRLGQVYGYTFGSGTRLTVV.

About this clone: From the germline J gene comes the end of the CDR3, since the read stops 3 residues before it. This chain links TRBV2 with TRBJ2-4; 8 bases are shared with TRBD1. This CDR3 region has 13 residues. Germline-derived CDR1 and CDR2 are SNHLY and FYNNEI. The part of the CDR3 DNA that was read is TGTGCCAGCAGTGAAGCGCTTCAGGGGGCT. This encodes CASSEALQGA. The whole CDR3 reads CASSEALQGAQYF.

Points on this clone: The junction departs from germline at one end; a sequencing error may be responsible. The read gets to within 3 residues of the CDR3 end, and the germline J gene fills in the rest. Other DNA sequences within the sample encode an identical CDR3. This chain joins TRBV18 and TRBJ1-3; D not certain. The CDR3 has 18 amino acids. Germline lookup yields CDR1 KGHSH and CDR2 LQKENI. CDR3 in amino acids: CASSLQVITVEAGNTIYF. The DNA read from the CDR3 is TGTGCCAGCTCACTCCAGGTGATTACTGTCGAGGCTGGAAACACA. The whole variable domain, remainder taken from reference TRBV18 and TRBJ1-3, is NAGVMQNPRHLVRRRGQEARLRCSPMKGHSHVYWYRQLPEEGLKFMVYLQKENIIDESGMPKERFSAEFPKEGPSILRIQQVVRGDSAAYFCASSLQVITVEAGNTIYFGEGSWLTVV.

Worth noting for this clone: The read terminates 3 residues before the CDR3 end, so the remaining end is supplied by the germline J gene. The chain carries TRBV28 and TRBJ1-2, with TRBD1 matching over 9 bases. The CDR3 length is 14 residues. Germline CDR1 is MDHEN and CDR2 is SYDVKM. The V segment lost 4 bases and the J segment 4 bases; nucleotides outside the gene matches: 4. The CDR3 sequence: CASSSLTGGYGYTF. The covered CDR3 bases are TGTGCCAGCAGTTCCCTGACAGGGGGCTATGGC.

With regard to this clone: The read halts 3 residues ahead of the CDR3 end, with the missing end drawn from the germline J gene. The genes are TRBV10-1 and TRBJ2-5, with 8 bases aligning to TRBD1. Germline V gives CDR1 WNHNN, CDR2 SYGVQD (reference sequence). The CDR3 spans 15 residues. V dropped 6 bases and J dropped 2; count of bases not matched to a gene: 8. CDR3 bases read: TGCGCCAGCAGCGAGCAACAGGGGGGTCAAGAGACC. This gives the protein CASSEQQGGQET. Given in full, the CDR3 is CASSEQQGGQETQYF.

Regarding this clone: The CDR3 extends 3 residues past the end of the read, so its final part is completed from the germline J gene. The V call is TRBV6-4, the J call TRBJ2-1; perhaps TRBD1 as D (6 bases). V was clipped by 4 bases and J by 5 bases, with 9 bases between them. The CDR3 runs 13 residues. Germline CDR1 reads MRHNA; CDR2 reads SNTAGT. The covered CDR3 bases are TGTGCCAGCAGTGCCGGGACAAACAATGAG. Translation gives CASSAGTNNE. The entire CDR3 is CASSAGTNNEQFF.

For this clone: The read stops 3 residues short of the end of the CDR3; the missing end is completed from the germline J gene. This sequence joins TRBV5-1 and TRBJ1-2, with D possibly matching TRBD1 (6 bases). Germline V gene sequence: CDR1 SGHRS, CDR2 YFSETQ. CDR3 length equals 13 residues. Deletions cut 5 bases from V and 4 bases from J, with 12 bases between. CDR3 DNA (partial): TGCGCCAGCAGTCCCGAGGGGGTCTATGGC. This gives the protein CASSPEGVYG. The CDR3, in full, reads CASSPEGVYGYTF.